This is a list of T cell receptor beta chains from one sample in a study of resident and recirculating memory T cells in vitiligo. The data were produced by immunoSEQ multiplex PCR, yet TCRdb's version contains in-frame clones alone and is incomplete. This sample has 39,000 or so clones; around 90% occur once, and the top ten carry 4.5%. Source material: blood. These receptors were obtained from a male donor with vitiligo. Each CDR3 is given with its conserved first and last residue. D genes are given only for firm matches. The size of a clone is reported for some rows only, either as once, few or many, or as a class for expanded clones.

>-|TRBV30|11|-|TRBJ2-5
TGTGCCTACCAGTTACAAGAGACCCAGTACTTC
CAYQLQETQYF
>-|TRBV13|15|-|TRBJ2-7
TGTGCCAGCAGCCGGACTCGATCTCTCTCCTACGAGCAGTACTTC
CASSRTRSLSYEQYF
>TRBD2|TRBV29-1|13|-|TRBJ2-3
TGCAGCGCGGTACTAGCGGGGGGGACTACGCAGTATTTT
CSAVLAGGTTQYF
>-|TRBV9|15|-|TRBJ1-5
TGTGCCAGCAGCACAAGTGGGGGCCCCAATCAGCCCCAGCATTTT
CASSTSGGPNQPQHF
>-|TRBV27|14|once|TRBJ2-7
TGTGCCAGCAGAATGGGCAGGGTGGCCTACGAGCAGTACTTC
CASRMGRVAYEQYF
>TRBD1|TRBV9|17|-|TRBJ2-2
TGTGCCAGCACCTTAGGGGGCGGACAGGGTCACACCGGGGAGCTGTTTTTT
CASTLGGGQGHTGELFF
>TRBD1|TRBV30|17|-|TRBJ1-5
TGTGCCTGGAGTTCGGACAGGGGGTTGAAATTTAATCAGCCCCAGCATTTT
CAWSSDRGLKFNQPQHF
>-|TRBV9|11|-|TRBJ1-2
TGTGCCAGCAGCAACTCTTATGGCTACACCTTC
CASSNSYGYTF
>TRBD1|TRBV28|15|few|TRBJ2-7
TGTGCCAGCAGACGGATACAGGGGGGTGTCTACGAGCAGTACTTC
CASRRIQGGVYEQYF
>-|TRBV13|11|-|TRBJ1-1
TGTGCCAGCAGCTTTCCGCGGGAAGCTTTCTTT
CASSFPREAFF
>-|TRBV7-9|13|-|TRBJ1-2
TGTGCCGTACCCTCCGGGGGAAACTATGGCTACACCTTC
CAVPSGGNYGYTF
>TRBD2|TRBV27|17|-|TRBJ2-5
TGTGCCAGCAGCCCTTGGAGCGGGGGGGCGATAGAAGAGACCCAGTACTTC
CASSPWSGGAIEETQYF
>-|TRBV30|13|-|TRBJ1-2
TGTGCCTGGAGTGGCCAGGATCGTAAAGGCTACACCTTC
CAWSGQDRKGYTF
>TRBD1|TRBV18|17|-|TRBJ1-3
TGTGCCAGCTCACCGGTAGCAGGACAGGTGATTGGAAACACCATATATTTT
CASSPVAGQVIGNTIYF
>TRBD1|TRBV10-1|19|once|TRBJ2-5
TGCGCCAGCAGAGGGGAGACAGGGCCTCCCCCGGCGGCAATCGAGACCCAGTACTTC
CASRGETGPPPAAIETQYF
>TRBD2|TRBV4-3|17|-|TRBJ2-7
TGCGCCAGCAGCCCTGGGGCGATGGCGGGGGGCTCCTACGAGCAGTACTTC
CASSPGAMAGGSYEQYF
>-|TRBV4-2|13|-|TRBJ2-7
TGTGCCAGCAGCCCTGGACTTGCCTACGAGCAGTACTTC
CASSPGLAYEQYF
>TRBD1|TRBV19|15|once|TRBJ2-1
TGTGCCAGTAGTATTCCGGGACAGGGGGGCCTTGAGCAGTTCTTC
CASSIPGQGGLEQFF
>TRBD2|TRBV4-3|15|-|TRBJ2-1
TGCGCCAGCAGCCACAAGCGGGGGGGCCTCGATGAGCAGTTCTTC
CASSHKRGGLDEQFF
>-|TRBV30|11|-|TRBJ1-2
TGTGCCTGGAGTCCGGTTTATGGCTACACCTTC
CAWSPVYGYTF
>-|TRBV5-4|16|-|TRBJ1-3
TGTGCCAGCAGCTTGGGGGTGACAGACTCTGGAAACACCATATATTTT
CASSLGVTDSGNTIYF
>-|TRBV11-2|13|-|TRBJ2-7
TGTGCCAGCACCGACTCGAATACCTACGAGCAGTACTTC
CASTDSNTYEQYF
>TRBD1|TRBV4-2|12|large|TRBJ1-6
TGTGCCAGCAGCCAAGTTGGGGACAGTCTCCACTTT
CASSQVGDSLHF
>TRBD1|TRBV11-2|14|-|TRBJ2-7
TGTGCCAGCAGTTGGGACAGGGTGGAATACGAGCAGTACTTC
CASSWDRVEYEQYF
>TRBD1|TRBV13|13|-|TRBJ1-2
TGTGCCAGCAGCTCCCCGGGACAGGATGGCTACACCTTC
CASSSPGQDGYTF
>-|TRBV7-6|16|-|TRBJ2-3
TGTGCCAGCAGCTTGGGCTGGGGGCGCAGCACAGATACGCAGTATTTT
CASSLGWGRSTDTQYF
>-|TRBV15|13|-|TRBJ2-7
TGTGCCACGAATCAGGACAGACACTACGAGCAGTACTTC
CATNQDRHYEQYF
>-|TRBV7-8|15|-|TRBJ1-1
TGTGCCAGCAGCTTAGTAAGGACAAGACCTTATGAAGCTTTCTTT
CASSLVRTRPYEAFF
>-|TRBV7-3|13|-|TRBJ1-1
TGTGCCAGCTCGCAGGGCGGGGGCACTGAAGCTTTCTTT
CASSQGGGTEAFF
>-|TRBV7-2|14|once|TRBJ1-1
TGTGCCAGCAGCTTAAGGTTCGTGAGGACTGAAGCTTTCTTT
CASSLRFVRTEAFF
>TRBD1|TRBV5-8|19|few|TRBJ2-1
TGTGCCAGCAGCTTTTACGCCGCTCCAGGGGGTGGCTCCTACAATGAGCAGTTCTTC
CASSFYAAPGGGSYNEQFF
>-|TRBV5-1|13|-|TRBJ1-2
TGCGCCAGCAGTATGGGGGCCGACTATGGCTACACCTTC
CASSMGADYGYTF
>TRBD1|TRBV6-1|13|-|TRBJ1-1
TGTGCCAGCAGGACCCTGGGACAGGCTGAAGCTTTCTTT
CASRTLGQAEAFF
>-|TRBV7-9|12|-|TRBJ1-2
TGTGCCAGCAGCTCTAGACAGTATGGCTACACCTTC
CASSSRQYGYTF
>-|TRBV6-1|11|-|TRBJ2-7
TGTGCCAGCATGGAGATCTACGAGCAGTACTTC
CASMEIYEQYF
>TRBD2|TRBV9|16|once|TRBJ2-7
TGTGCCAGCAGCGTAGGGGTAGCGGGGGGGCCCTACGAGCAGTACTTC
CASSVGVAGGPYEQYF
>-|TRBV4-1|15|-|TRBJ2-4
TGCGCCAGCAGCCGAACTCCCGCGAGACAGGACATTCAGTACTTC
CASSRTPARQDIQYF
>TRBD2|TRBV19|15|-|TRBJ2-3
TGTGCCAGTAGCATAGCTAGCGGGGGTCCAGATACGCAGTATTTT
CASSIASGGPDTQYF
>-|TRBV7-2|18|-|TRBJ2-5
TGTGCCAGCAGCTCCGGCCCGCCAGGGGGGTATACCCAAGAGACCCAGTACTTC
CASSSGPPGGYTQETQYF
>-|TRBV18|14|-|TRBJ2-2
TGTGCCAGCTCACCCCTTACAAACACCGGGGAGCTGTTTTTT
CASSPLTNTGELFF
>TRBD1|TRBV11-1|16|-|TRBJ2-1
TGTGCCAGCAGCTCTTCGCAGGGGGCCAAGAACAATGAGCAGTTCTTC
CASSSSQGAKNNEQFF
>-|TRBV6-6|15|few|TRBJ2-5
TGTGCCAGCAGTTACGTCACAGGGTCGGAAAAGACCCAGTACTTC
CASSYVTGSEKTQYF
>-|TRBV11-2|14|-|TRBJ1-2
TGTGCCAGCAGCTTAGTAGGGGCGCTGAGTGGCTACACCTTC
CASSLVGALSGYTF
>-|TRBV7-2|13|once|TRBJ1-5
TGTGCCAGCAGCTCCTCTCCTAATCAGCCCCAGCATTTT
CASSSSPNQPQHF
>-|TRBV2|14|-|TRBJ2-2
TGTGCCAGCAAGGCGGGAACGAACACCGGGGAGCTGTTTTTT
CASKAGTNTGELFF
>-|TRBV5-1|16|-|TRBJ2-1
TGCGCCAGCAGCTTGAATCCGGGAAGCTCCTACAATGAGCAGTTCTTC
CASSLNPGSSYNEQFF
>TRBD2|TRBV5-6|19|-|TRBJ2-1
TGTGCCAGCAGCTTGTGGCGGGGGAAAACGACCCTATCCTACAATGAGCAGTTCTTC
CASSLWRGKTTLSYNEQFF
>-|TRBV6-5|14|-|TRBJ1-2
TGTGCCAGCAGTTACTCGGGGGGAGGAGATGGCTACACCTTC
CASSYSGGGDGYTF
>-|TRBV2|13|-|TRBJ1-2
TGTGCCAGCAGTGAGGGGGGAGAGATTGGCTACACCTTC
CASSEGGEIGYTF
>-|TRBV11-2|11|-|TRBJ2-7
TGTGCCAGCAGCCCTTCCTACGAGCAGTACTTC
CASSPSYEQYF
>TRBD1|TRBV11-1|17|-|TRBJ2-3
TGTGCCAGCAGCCCCCTTTCAGGGGGCGATAACACAGATACGCAGTATTTT
CASSPLSGGDNTDTQYF
>-|TRBV30|15|-|TRBJ1-3
TGTGCCTGGAGGAACAGGGTATCTTCTGGAAACACCATATATTTT
CAWRNRVSSGNTIYF
>-|TRBV27|15|-|TRBJ1-3
TGTGCCAGCAGTTTATACGGGGGCTCTGGAAACACCATATATTTT
CASSLYGGSGNTIYF
>-|TRBV5-5|12|once|TRBJ2-2
TGTGCCAGCGGGAGGAACACCGGGGAGCTGTTTTTT
CASGRNTGELFF
>TRBD2|TRBV4-3|14|-|TRBJ2-7
TGCGCCAGCAGCCTTAGCGGGGGGGTCTACGAGCAGTACTTC
CASSLSGGVYEQYF
>-|TRBV7-2|14|-|TRBJ1-2
TGTGCCAGCAGCTTAATATGGGAGGCCTATGGCTACACCTTC
CASSLIWEAYGYTF
>-|TRBV5-1|14|-|TRBJ2-3
TGCGCCAGCAGCTTTACAGCGGACACAGATACGCAGTATTTT
CASSFTADTDTQYF